This entry lists 15 T cell receptor beta chains sequenced from one sample in a study of blood T cell repertoires in COVID-19. Only in-frame clones appear in the TCRdb table, and some are missing; sequencing was by immunoSEQ multiplex PCR. The table includes about 250,000 clones, 89% detected once. The specimen sequenced was peripheral blood. These receptors all come from a woman in her forties who had recovered from COVID-19.

V is TRBV25-1 and J is TRBJ2-5; a possible D gene is TRBD1 (6 bases). The CDR3 totals 14 residues. CDR1 and CDR2 (germline): MGHDK, SYGVNS. V dropped 5 bases and J dropped 0 bases, with 10 bases sitting between them. The CDR3 DNA is TGTGCCAGCAGTTCGACAGGTGACCAAGAGACCCAGTACTTC. Translated, it gives CASSSTGDQETQYF.

The gene calls are TRBV10-3 and TRBJ2-7; 8 nucleotides agree with TRBD2. V gave up 5 bases and J gave up 2 bases; unmatched junction bases: 5. The CDR3 is made up of 14 amino acids. From germline, CDR1 is ENHRY and CDR2 SYGVKD. The CDR3 nucleotides are TGTGCCATCAGTAGTAGCGGGAACCCCTACGAGCAGTACGTC. Translated, it gives CAISSSGNPYEQYV.

This chain joins TRBV11-3 and TRBJ2-3; 16 bases fit TRBD2. Per germline, CDR1 SGHNT and CDR2 YENEEA. V lost 5 bases to trimming and J lost 0 bases; unmatched junction nucleotides: 5. The length of the CDR3 is 18 residues. The CDR3 region is CASSRGTSGRGSTDTQYF. The CDR3 coding sequence is TGTGCCAGCAGCCGAGGGACTAGCGGGAGGGGTAGCACAGATACGCAGTATTTT. Using reference TRBV11-3 and TRBJ2-3 for the parts outside the CDR3, the full variable domain is EAGVVQSPRYKIIEKKQPVAFWCNPISGHNTLYWYLQNLGQGPELLIRYENEEAVDDSQLPKDRFSAERLKGVDSTLKIQPAELGDSAVYLCASSRGTSGRGSTDTQYFGPGTRLTVL.

The chain recombines TRBV3-1 (or the pseudogene TRBV3-2) with TRBJ2-7; 11 bases match TRBD2. Germline V gene sequence: CDR1 LGHDT, CDR2 YNNKEL (reference sequence). This CDR3 is built from 14 residues. V dropped 3 bases and J dropped 2; count of bases not matched to a gene: 0. CDR3 DNA sequence: TGTGCCAGCAGCCAGACTAGCGGGACCTACGAGCAGTACTTC. This encodes CASSQTSGTYEQYF.

The chain joins TRBV28 to TRBJ1-5, with D possibly matching TRBD1 (6 bases). The V gene lost 10 bases and the J gene lost 7 bases, with 17 bases spanning the gap. In germline, CDR1 is MDHEN, CDR2 SYDVKM. The length of the CDR3 is 13 residues. DNA for the CDR3: TGTGCCACGAAAGGGGGAGACGTCCAGCCCCAGCATTTT. Encoded protein: CATKGGDVQPQHF.

The V gene is TRBV12-3 or TRBV12-4, the J gene TRBJ1-6; tentatively, D is TRBD1 (5 bases). The CDR3 sequence is 12 residues long. Trimming shortened V by 5 bases and J by 16 bases, and 15 bases separated the two germline ends. The CDR3 nucleotides read TGTGCCAGCAGTCCGAACAGGAAAGAACTCCACTTT. Amino acid sequence: CASSPNRKELHF.

This chain links TRBV2 with TRBJ1-4; 7 bases are a match to TRBD1. CDR3 length: 14 amino acids. V trimming: 7 bases; J trimming: 7 bases; junction bases outside the gene matches: 9. CDR1 and CDR2 (germline): SNHLY, FYNNEI. The chain's CDR3 is CASKQAGTAEKLFF. DNA of the CDR3: TGTGCCAGCAAACAGGCCGGGACAGCTGAAAAACTGTTTTTT.

This clone was counted once. The V and J genes are TRBV25-1 and TRBJ2-3; 10 bases match TRBD2. This CDR3 is built from 18 residues. V lost 5 bases, J lost 4 bases, and 15 bases stayed unmatched. Germline-derived CDR1 and CDR2 are MGHDK and SYGVNS. CDR3 protein: CASSTTRGLAAMADTQYF. The CDR3 region has the DNA TGTGCCAGCAGTACAACTCGAGGACTAGCGGCCATGGCAGATACGCAGTATTTT. Complete variable domain (other parts from reference TRBV25-1 and TRBJ2-3): EADIYQTPRYLVIGTGKKITLECSQTMGHDKMYWYQQDPGMELHLIHYSYGVNSTEKGDLSSESTVSRIRTEHFPLTLESARPSHTSQYLCASSTTRGLAAMADTQYFGPGTRLTVL.

V gene TRBV30 combines with J gene TRBJ1-2; D call uncertain. V dropped 3 bases and J dropped 7 bases, with 6 bases sitting between them. Germline loops: CDR1 GTSNPN, CDR2 SVGIG (reference sequence). This CDR3 contains 10 residues. The CDR3 is CAWSSVGYTF. CDR3 nucleotides: TGTGCCTGGAGCAGCGTTGGCTACACCTTC.

The DNA for the CDR3 is TGTGCCAGCAGCGTAGGGTCCAGGGGGAGAGGCTACACCTTC. Translation: CASSVGSRGRGYTF. This sequence joins TRBV9 and TRBJ1-2; 7 bases align to TRBD1. Germline lookup yields CDR1 SGDLS and CDR2 YYNGEE. V lost 0 bases, J lost 8 bases, and 7 bases stayed unmatched. This CDR3 is 14 amino acids long.

V usage is TRBV6-1 and J usage is TRBJ2-5; 8 bases align to TRBD1. The length of the CDR3 is 16 residues. The trim removed 2 bases at V and 5 bases at J, leaving 10 bases unmatched. Germline CDR1 MNHNS, CDR2 SASEGT. CDR3 DNA: TGTGCCAGCAGTGAAAGTTTAGCAGGGGGCGCGGAGACCCAGTACTTC. Translated, it gives CASSESLAGGAETQYF.

CDR3: CASSADSSSYEQYF. The CDR3 nucleotides are TGCGCCAGCAGTGCTGACTCCAGCTCCTACGAGCAGTACTTC. This chain connects TRBV10-1 to TRBJ2-7; D uncertain. Deletions cut 4 bases from V and 0 bases from J, with 10 bases between. The CDR3 consists of 14 residues. Per the germline V gene, CDR1 is WNHNN and CDR2 is SYGVQD (reference sequence).

The V gene is TRBV11-2, the J gene TRBJ2-1, with 16 bases fitting TRBD2. Looked up from germline, CDR1 is SGHAT and CDR2 is FQNNGV. CDR3 length equals 16 residues. J was trimmed by 6 bases and V by 4 bases; bases with no gene match: 3. CDR3 coding DNA: TGTGCCAGCAGCTGGGGGACTAGCGGGAGGGGCAATGAGCAGTTCTTC. It is translated as CASSWGTSGRGNEQFF.

The chain joins TRBV13 to TRBJ1-6; 10 bases line up with TRBD1. J gave up 3 bases and V 5 bases, and 4 bases lay outside the gene matches. The CDR3 covers 16 residues. Looked up from germline, CDR1 is PRHDT and CDR2 is FYEKMQ (reference sequence). The CDR3 sequence is CASSHGDRGYNSPLHF. The CDR3 DNA reads TGTGCCAGCAGCCACGGGGACAGGGGCTATAATTCACCCCTCCACTTT.

The chain couples TRBV12-3 or TRBV12-4 to TRBJ1-4, with no clear D. The CDR3 covers 12 residues. The germline V and J ends were trimmed by 3 bases and 8 bases, with 7 bases remaining between them. CDR3 sequence (DNA): TGTGCCAGCAGTTTGGAGGAGGAAAAACTGTTTTTT. This translates into CASSLEEEKLFF.